This section outlines one T cell receptor beta chain sequence together with its context. The sample originates from a study of cytomegalovirus exposure and HLA in healthy donors. 13 Jbeta primers and 60 Vbeta primers were used for the PCR. The data were produced by immunoSEQ multiplex PCR, yet TCRdb's version contains in-frame clones alone and is incomplete. Among 150,000 to 180,000 clones, about 80% were seen once, and the ten largest hold 9.5% to 15%. The ends lost 6 bases at V and 7 bases at J; junction bases unmatched: 9. CDR3 length equals 15 residues. Looked up from germline, CDR1 is MNHEY and CDR2 is SMNVEV (reference sequence).

The TCR comes from a man aged 25 to 40 in good health and CMV-seropositive. Sequencing input: PBMCs. J is TRBJ2-2 and V is TRBV27, with 9 bases that match TRBD2. The CDR3 DNA follows: TGTGCCAGCAGGACGATGAGCGGGAGGAGCGGGGAGCTGTTTTTT. The encoded protein is CASRTMSGRSGELFF.